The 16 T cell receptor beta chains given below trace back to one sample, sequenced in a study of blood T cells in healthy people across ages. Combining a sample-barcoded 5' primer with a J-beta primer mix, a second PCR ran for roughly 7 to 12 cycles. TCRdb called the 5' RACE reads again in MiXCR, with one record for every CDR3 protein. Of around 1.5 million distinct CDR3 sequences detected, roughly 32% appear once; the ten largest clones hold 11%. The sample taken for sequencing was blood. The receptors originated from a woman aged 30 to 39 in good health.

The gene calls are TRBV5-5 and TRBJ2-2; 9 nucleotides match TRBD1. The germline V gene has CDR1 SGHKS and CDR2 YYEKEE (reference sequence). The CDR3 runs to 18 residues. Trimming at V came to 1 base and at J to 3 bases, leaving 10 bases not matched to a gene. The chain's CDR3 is CASSLSLRDRVYTGELFF. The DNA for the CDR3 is TGTGCCAGCAGCTTGAGTCTGCGGGACAGGGTGTACACCGGGGAGCTGTTTTTT.

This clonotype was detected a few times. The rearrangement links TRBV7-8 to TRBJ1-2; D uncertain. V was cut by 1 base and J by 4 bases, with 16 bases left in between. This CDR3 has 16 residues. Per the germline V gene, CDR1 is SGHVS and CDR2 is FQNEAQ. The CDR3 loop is CASSLERNYPLYGYTF. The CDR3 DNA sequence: TGTGCCAGCAGCTTAGAAAGAAATTATCCACTCTATGGCTACACCTTC.

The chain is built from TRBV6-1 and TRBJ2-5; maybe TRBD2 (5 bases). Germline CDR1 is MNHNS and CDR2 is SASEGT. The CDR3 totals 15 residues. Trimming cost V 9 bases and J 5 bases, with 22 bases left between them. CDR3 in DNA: TGTGCCAGTAGGACTGGCGGAGGCCGAGGGGAGACCCAGTACTTC. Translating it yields CASRTGGGRGETQYF.

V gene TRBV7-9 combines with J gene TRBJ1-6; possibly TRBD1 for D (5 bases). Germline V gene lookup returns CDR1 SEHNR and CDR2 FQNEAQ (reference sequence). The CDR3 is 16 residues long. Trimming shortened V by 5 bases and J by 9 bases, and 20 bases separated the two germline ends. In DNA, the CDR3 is TGTGCCAGCAGCCCGAGAACCGGGACGGTGGTTTCACCCCTCCACTTT. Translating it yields CASSPRTGTVVSPLHF.

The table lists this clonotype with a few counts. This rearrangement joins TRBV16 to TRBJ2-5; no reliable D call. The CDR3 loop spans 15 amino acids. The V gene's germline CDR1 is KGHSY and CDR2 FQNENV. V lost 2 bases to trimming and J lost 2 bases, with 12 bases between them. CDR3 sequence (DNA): TGTGCCAGCAGCCAAAAATTTGCCGGGCAAGAGACCCAGTACTTC. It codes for CASSQKFAGQETQYF.

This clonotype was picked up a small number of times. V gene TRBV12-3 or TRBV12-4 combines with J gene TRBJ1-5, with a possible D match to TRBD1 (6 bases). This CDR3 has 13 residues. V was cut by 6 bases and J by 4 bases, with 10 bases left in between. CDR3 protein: CASRQTGNQPQHF. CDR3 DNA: TGTGCCAGCAGGCAAACAGGGAATCAGCCCCAGCATTTT.

The CDR3 reads CASSLDAGGELFF. The CDR3 bases are TGTGCCAGCAGCTTAGACGCGGGCGGGGAGCTGTTTTTT. This rearrangement joins TRBV11-2 to TRBJ2-2; the D gene is possibly TRBD2 (5 bases). Germline V CDR1 and CDR2: SGHAT, FQNNGV. Trimming removed 0 bases from V and 7 bases from J, with 6 bases in between. This CDR3 is 13 amino acids long.

DNA of the CDR3: TGTGCCAGCAGTGTACTAGCGGGAGCTTCAAATGAGCAGTACTTC. Its translation: CASSVLAGASNEQYF. This chain uses TRBV27 with TRBJ2-5; 11 positions agree with TRBD2. Per germline, CDR1 MNHEY and CDR2 SMNVEV (reference sequence). V lost 5 bases and J lost 11; bases outside the gene matches: 13. The CDR3 covers 15 residues.

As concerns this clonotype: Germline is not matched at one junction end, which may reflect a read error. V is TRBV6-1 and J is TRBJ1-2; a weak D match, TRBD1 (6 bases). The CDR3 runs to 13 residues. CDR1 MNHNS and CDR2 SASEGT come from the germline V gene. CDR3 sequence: CASGEAGVGGYTF. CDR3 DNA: TGTGCCAGCGGTGAGGCAGGGGTCGGAGGCTACACCTTC.

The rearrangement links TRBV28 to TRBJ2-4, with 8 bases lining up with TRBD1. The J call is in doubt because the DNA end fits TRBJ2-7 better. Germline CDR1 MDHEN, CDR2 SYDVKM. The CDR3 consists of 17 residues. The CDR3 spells CASSFSRTGREIYEQYF. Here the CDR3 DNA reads TGTGCCAGCAGTTTCAGTCGGACAGGGCGCGAAATATACGAGCAGTACTTC.

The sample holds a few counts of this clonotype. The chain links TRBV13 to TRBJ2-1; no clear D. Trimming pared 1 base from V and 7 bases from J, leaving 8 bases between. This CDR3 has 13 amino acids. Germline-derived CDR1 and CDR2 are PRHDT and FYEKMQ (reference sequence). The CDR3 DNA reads TGTGCCAGCAGCTTAGAGGTCAGGAATGAGCAGTTCTTC. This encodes CASSLEVRNEQFF.

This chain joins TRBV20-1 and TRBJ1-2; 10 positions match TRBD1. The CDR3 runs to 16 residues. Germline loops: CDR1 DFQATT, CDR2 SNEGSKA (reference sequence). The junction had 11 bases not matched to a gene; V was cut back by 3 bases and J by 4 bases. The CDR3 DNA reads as TGCAGTGCTAGCCCTGGGGGGACAGGGGATCTCTATGGCTACACCTTC. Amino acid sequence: CSASPGGTGDLYGYTF.

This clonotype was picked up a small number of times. The CDR3 here is CASSGDGGWGNEQFF. The CDR3, as DNA: TGCGCCAGCAGCGGAGACGGGGGGTGGGGCAATGAGCAGTTCTTC. The chain couples TRBV4-1 to TRBJ2-1; 7 bases line up with TRBD2. There are 15 residues in the CDR3. V shed 5 bases, J shed 6 bases, and the junction held 10 bases outside the gene matches. CDR1 MGHRA and CDR2 YSYEKL come from the germline V gene.

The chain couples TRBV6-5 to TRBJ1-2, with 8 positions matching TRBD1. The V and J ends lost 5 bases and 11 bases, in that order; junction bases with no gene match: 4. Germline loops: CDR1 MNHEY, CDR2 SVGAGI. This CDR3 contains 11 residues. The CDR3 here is CASSRDRRYTF. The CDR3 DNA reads TGTGCCAGCAGTCGGGACAGGAGATACACCTTC.

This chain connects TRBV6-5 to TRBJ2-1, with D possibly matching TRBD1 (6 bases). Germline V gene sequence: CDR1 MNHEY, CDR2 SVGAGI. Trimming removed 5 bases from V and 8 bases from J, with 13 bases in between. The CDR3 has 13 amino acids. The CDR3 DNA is TGTGCCAGCAGTGCCATTGGGGGCGATGAGCAGTTCTTC. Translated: CASSAIGGDEQFF.

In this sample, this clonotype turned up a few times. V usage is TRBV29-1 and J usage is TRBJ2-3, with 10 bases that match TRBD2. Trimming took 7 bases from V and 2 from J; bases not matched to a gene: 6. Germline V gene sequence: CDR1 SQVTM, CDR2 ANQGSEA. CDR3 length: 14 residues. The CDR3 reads CSASGGEFTDTQYF. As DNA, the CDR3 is TGCAGCGCTAGCGGGGGAGAATTCACAGATACGCAGTATTTT.